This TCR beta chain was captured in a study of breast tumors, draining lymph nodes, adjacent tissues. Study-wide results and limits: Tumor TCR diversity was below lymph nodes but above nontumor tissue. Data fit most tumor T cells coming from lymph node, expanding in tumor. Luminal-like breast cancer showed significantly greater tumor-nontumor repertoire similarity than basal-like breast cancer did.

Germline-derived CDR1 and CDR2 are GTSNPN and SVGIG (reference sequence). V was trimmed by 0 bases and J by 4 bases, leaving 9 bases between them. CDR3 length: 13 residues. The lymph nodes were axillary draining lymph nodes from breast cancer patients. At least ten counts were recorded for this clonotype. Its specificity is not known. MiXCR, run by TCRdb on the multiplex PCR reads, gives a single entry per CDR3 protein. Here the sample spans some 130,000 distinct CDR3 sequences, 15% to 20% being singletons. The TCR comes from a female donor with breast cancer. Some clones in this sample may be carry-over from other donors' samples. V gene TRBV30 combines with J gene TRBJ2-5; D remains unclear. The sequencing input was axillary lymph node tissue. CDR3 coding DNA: TGTGCCTGGAGTGTAGGAGTTCGAGAGACCCAGTACTTC. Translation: CAWSVGVRETQYF.